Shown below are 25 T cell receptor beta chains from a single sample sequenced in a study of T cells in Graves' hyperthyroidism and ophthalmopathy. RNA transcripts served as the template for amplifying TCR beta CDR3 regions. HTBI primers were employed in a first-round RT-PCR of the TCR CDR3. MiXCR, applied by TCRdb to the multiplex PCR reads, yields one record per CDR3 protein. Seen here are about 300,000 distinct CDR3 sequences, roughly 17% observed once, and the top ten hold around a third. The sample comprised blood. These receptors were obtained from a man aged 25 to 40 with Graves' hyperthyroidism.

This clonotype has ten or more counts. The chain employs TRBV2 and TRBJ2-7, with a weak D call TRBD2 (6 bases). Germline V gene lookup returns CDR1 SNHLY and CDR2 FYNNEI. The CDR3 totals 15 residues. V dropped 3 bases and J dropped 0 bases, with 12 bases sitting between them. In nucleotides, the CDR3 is TGTGCCAGCAGTGAGGTCGGGAGAAGCTCCTACGAGCAGTACTTC. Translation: CASSEVGRSSYEQYF. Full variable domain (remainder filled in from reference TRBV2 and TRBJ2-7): EPEVTQTPSHQVTQMGQEVILRCVPISNHLYFYWYRQILGQKVEFLVSFYNNEISEKSEIFDDQFSVERPDGSNFTLKIRSTKLEDSAMYFCASSEVGRSSYEQYFGPGTRLTVT.

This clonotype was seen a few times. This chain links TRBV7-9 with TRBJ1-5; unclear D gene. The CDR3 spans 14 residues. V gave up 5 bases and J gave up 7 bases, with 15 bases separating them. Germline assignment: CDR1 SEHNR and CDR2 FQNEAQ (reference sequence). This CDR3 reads CASSPRGFGQPQHF. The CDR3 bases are TGTGCCAGCAGCCCAAGAGGGTTTGGCCAGCCCCAGCATTTT.

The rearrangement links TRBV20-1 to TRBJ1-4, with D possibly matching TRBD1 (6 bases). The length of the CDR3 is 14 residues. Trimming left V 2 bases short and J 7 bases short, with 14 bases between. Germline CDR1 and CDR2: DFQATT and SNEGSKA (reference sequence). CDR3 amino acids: CSARWGRLAEKLFF. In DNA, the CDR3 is TGCAGTGCTAGATGGGGGCGGCTGGCTGAAAAACTGTTTTTT.

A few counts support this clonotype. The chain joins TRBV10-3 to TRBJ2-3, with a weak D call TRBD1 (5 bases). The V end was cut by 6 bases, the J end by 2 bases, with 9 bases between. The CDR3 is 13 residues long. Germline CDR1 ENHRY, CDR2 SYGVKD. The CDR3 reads CAISPRDTDTQYF. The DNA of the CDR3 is TGTGCCATCAGCCCCAGGGACACAGATACGCAGTATTTT.

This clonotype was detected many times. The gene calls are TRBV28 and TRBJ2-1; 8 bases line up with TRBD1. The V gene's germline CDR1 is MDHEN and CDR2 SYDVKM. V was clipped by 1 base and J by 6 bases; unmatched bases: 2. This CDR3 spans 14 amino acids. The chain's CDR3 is CASSLSDRGNEQFF. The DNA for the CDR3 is TGTGCCAGCAGTTTATCTGACAGGGGCAATGAGCAGTTCTTC. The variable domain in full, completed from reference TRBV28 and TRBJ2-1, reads DVKVTQSSRYLVKRTGEKVFLECVQDMDHENMFWYRQDPGLGLRLIYFSYDVKMKEKGDIPEGYSVSREKKERFSLILESASTNQTSMYLCASSLSDRGNEQFFGPGTRLTVL.

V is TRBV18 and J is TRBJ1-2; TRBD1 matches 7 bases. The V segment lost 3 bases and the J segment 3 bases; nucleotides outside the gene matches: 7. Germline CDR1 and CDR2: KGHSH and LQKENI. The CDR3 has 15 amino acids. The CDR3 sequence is CASSPTTGIDYGYTF. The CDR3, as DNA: TGTGCCAGCTCACCCACGACAGGGATAGACTATGGCTACACCTTC.

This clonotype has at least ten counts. CDR3 residues: CASRTGTAVWGYTF. CDR3 nucleotide sequence: TGTGCCAGCCGTACCGGGACCGCCGTTTGGGGCTACACCTTC. The V gene is TRBV6-1, the J gene TRBJ1-2; TRBD1 is a possible D gene (5 bases). Germline CDR1 and CDR2: MNHNS and SASEGT. The CDR3 contains 14 residues. Trimming shortened V by 8 bases and J by 8 bases, and 21 bases separated the two germline ends.

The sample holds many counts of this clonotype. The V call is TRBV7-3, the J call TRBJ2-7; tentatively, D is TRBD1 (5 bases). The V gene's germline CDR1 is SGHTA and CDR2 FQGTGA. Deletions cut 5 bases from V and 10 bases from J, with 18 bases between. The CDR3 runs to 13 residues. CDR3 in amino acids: CASSAGAAQEQYF. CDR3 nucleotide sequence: TGTGCCAGCAGCGCCGGAGCCGCACAGGAACAGTACTTC.

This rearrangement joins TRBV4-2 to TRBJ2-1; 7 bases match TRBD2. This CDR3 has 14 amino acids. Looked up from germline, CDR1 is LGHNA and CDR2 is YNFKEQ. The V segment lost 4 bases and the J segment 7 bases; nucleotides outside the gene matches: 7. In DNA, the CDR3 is TGTGCCAGCAGCCTAGGACACGGGGGGAATGAGCAGTTCTTC. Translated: CASSLGHGGNEQFF.

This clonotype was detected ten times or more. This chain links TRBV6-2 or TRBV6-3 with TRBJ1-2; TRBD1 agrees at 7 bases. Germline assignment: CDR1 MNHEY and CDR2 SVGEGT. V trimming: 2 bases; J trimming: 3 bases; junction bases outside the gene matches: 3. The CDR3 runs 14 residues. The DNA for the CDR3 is TGTGCCAGCAGTTACCCGACAGGGTACTATGGCTACACCTTC. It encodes CASSYPTGYYGYTF.

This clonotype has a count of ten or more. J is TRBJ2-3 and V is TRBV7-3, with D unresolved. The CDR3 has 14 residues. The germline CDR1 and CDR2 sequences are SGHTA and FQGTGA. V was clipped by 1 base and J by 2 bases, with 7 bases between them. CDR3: CASSLMRSTDTQYF. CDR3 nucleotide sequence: TGTGCCAGCAGCTTAATGCGGTCCACAGATACGCAGTATTTT.

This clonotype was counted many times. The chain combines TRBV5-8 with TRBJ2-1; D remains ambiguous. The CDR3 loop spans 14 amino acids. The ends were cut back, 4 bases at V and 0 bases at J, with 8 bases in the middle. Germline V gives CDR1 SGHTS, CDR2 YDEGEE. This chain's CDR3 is CASSPTTSYNEQFF. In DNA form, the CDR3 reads TGTGCCAGCAGCCCCACAACCTCCTACAATGAGCAGTTCTTC.

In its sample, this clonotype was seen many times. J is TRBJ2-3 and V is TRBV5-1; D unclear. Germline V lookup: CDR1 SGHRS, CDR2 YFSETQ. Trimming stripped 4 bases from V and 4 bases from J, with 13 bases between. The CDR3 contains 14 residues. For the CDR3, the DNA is TGCGCCAGCAGCCCGGCCCCTGCCGCAGATACGCAGTATTTT. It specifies CASSPAPAADTQYF. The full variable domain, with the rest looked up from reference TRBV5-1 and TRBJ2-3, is KAGVTQTPRYLIKTRGQQVTLSCSPISGHRSVSWYQQTPGQGLQFLFEYFSETQRNKGNFPGRFSGRQFSNSRSEMNVSTLELGDSALYLCASSPAPAADTQYFGPGTRLTVL.

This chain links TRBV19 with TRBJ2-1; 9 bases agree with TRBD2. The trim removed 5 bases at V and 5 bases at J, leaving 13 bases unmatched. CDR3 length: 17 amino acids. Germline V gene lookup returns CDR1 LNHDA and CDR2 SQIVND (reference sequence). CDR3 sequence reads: CASSSSRGGVSHNEQFF. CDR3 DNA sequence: TGTGCCAGTAGTTCCTCCCGCGGGGGGGTTAGCCACAATGAGCAGTTCTTC.

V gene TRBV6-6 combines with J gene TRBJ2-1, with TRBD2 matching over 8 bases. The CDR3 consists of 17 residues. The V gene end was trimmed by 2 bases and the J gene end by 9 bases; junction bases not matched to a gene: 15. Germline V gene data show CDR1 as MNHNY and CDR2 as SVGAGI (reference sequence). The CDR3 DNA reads TGTGCCAGCAGTTACGGGGGTGGGAAGCGGGGGAGGGGTGAGCAGTTCTTC. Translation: CASSYGGGKRGRGEQFF.

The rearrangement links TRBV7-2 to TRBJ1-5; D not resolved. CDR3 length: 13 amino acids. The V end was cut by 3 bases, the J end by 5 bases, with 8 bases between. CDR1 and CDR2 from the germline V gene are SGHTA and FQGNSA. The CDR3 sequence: CASSFSADQPQHF. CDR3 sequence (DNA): TGTGCCAGCAGCTTCTCCGCAGATCAGCCCCAGCATTTT. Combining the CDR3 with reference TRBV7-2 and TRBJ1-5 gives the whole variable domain GAGVSQSPSNKVTEKGKDVELRCDPISGHTALYWYRQSLGQGLEFLIYFQGNSAPDKSGLPSDRFSAERTGGSVSTLTIQRTQQEDSAVYLCASSFSADQPQHFGDGTRLSIL.

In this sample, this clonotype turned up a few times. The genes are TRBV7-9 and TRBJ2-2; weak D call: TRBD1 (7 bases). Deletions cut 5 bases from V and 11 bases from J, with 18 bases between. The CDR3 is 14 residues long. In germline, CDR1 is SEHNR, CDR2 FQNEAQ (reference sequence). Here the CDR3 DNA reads TGTGCCAGCAGCCCACCCCAGGGGGGTCAAGAGCTGTTTTTT. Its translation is CASSPPQGGQELFF.

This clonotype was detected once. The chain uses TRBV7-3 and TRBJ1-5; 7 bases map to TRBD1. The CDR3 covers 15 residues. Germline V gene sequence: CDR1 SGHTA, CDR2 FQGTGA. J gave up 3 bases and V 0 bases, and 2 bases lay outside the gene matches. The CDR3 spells CASSLTGGPNQPQHF. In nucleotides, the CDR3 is TGTGCCAGCAGCTTAACAGGGGGCCCCAATCAGCCCCAGCATTTT.

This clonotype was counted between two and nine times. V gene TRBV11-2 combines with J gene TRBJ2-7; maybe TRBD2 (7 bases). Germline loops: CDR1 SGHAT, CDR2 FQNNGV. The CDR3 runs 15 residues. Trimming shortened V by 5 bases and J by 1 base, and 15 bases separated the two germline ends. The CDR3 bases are TGTGCCAGCAGCCTTCAAGGGGGGGATTCCTACGAGCAGTACTTC. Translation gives CASSLQGGDSYEQYF.

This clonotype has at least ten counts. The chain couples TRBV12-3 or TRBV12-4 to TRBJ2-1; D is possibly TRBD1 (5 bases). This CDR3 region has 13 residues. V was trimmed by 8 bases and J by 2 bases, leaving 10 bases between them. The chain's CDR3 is CASGQGTYNEQFF. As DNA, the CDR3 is TGTGCCAGCGGGCAGGGCACCTACAATGAGCAGTTCTTC.

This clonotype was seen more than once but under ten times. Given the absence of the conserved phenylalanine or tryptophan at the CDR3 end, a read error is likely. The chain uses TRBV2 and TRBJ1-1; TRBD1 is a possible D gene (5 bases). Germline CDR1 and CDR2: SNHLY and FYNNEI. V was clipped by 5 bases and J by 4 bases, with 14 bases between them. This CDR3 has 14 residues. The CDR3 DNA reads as TGTGCCAGCAGTCCAGGGTACCGGGGCACTGAAGCTTTCTCT. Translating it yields CASSPGYRGTEAFS.

The CDR3 sequence is CASSFGVGSPLHF. The CDR3 DNA is TGTGCCAGCAGTTTTGGAGTCGGATCACCCCTCCACTTT. V is TRBV28 and J is TRBJ1-6; D unclear. Germline values: CDR1 MDHEN, CDR2 SYDVKM. Between the trimmed V and J ends, which lost 3 bases and 10 bases, there was a span of 10 bases. The CDR3 contains 13 residues.

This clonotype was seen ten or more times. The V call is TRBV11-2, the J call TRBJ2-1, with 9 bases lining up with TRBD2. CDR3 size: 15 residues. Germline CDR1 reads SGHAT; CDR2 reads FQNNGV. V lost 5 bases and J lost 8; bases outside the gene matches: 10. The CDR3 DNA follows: TGTGCCAGCAGCCGCTCGAGCGGGAGGTTCGATGAGCAGTTCTTC. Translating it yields CASSRSSGRFDEQFF.

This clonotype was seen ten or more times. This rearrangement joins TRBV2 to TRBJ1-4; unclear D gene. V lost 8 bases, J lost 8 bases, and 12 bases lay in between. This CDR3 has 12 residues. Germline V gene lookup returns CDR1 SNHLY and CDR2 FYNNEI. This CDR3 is CASCTVGEKLFF. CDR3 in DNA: TGTGCCAGCTGTACCGTAGGAGAAAAACTGTTTTTT.

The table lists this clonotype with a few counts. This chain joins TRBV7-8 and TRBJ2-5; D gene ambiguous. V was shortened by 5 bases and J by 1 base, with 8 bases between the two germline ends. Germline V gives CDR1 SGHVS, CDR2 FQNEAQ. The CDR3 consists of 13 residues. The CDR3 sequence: CASSQSIQETQYF. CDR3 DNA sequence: TGTGCCAGCAGCCAATCGATCCAAGAGACCCAGTACTTC.